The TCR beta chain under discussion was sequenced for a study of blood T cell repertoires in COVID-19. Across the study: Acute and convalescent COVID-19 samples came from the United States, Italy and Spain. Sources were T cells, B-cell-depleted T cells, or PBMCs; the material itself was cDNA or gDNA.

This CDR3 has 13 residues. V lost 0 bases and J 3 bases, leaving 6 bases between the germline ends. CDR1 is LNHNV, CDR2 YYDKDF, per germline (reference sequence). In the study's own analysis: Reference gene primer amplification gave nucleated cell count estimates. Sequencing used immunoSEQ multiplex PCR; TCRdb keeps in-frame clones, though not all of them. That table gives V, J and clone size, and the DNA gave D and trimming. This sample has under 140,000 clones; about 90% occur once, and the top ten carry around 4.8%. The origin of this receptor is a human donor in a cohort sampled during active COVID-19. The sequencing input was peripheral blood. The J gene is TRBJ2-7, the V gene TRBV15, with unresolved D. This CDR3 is CATSRDNGYEQYF. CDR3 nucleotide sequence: TGTGCCACCAGCAGAGATAACGGCTACGAGCAGTACTTC.